The next 15 T cell receptor beta chains were all read from a single sample in a study of OX40 agonist ivuxolimab in advanced cancers. The assay was immunoSEQ multiplex PCR, and TCRdb's table has in-frame clones only and misses some. The sample holds fewer than 85,000 clones, less than 95% seen once. The sequences come from CD4+ or CD8+ T cells sorted from blood, collected in a trial of the OX40 agonist ivuxolimab. All receptors come from an adult with an advanced solid tumor such as melanoma, head and neck, liver or kidney cancer.

The genes are TRBV13 and TRBJ2-3; 7 bases align to TRBD2. Germline loops: CDR1 PRHDT, CDR2 FYEKMQ (reference sequence). The CDR3 runs 13 residues. Trimming removed 10 bases from V and 6 bases from J; junction bases left unmatched: 10. CDR3 loop: CAIRLAGSDTQYF. The CDR3, as DNA: TGTGCCATACGACTAGCTGGTTCGGATACGCAGTATTTT.

This chain uses TRBV5-3 with TRBJ1-6, with 7 bases lining up with TRBD1. TRBV5-3 is an open reading frame whose function is uncertain. Trimming at V came to 10 bases and at J to 5 bases, leaving 9 bases not matched to a gene. This CDR3 region has 14 residues. CDR3 DNA: TGTGCCTCGAGTAGGGGACAGCATAATTCACCCCTCCACTTT. It encodes CASSRGQHNSPLHF.

The genes are TRBV19 and TRBJ1-5; D gene ambiguous. Germline V CDR1 and CDR2: LNHDA, SQIVND (reference sequence). The CDR3 sequence is 15 residues long. The V end lost 3 bases, the J end lost 4 bases, and 13 bases lay between the germline ends. CDR3 residues: CASSIPFPGNQPQHF. CDR3 DNA: TGTGCCAGTAGTATCCCCTTTCCGGGGAATCAGCCCCAGCATTTT.

The chain carries TRBV7-9 and TRBJ2-7; TRBD2 agrees at 13 bases. Germline CDR1 is SEHNR and CDR2 is FQNEAQ (reference sequence). Germline trimming cut 4 bases from V and 5 bases from J; bases unmatched to any gene: 2. CDR3 length: 14 residues. The CDR3 region has the DNA TGTGCCAGCAGCTGGGGGACTAGCGGGGACGAGCAGTACTTC. Translation gives CASSWGTSGDEQYF. Combining the CDR3 with reference TRBV7-9 and TRBJ2-7 gives the whole variable domain DTGVSQNPRHKITKRGQNVTFRCDPISEHNRLYWYRQTLGQGPEFLTYFQNEAQLEKSRLLSDRFSAERPKGSFSTLEIQRTEQGDSAMYLCASSWGTSGDEQYFGPGTRLTVT.

The chain couples TRBV19 to TRBJ2-7; the D call may be TRBD1 or TRBD2 (5 bases each). V lost 6 bases and J 5 bases, leaving 14 bases between the germline ends. CDR1 and CDR2 (germline): LNHDA, SQIVND (reference sequence). This CDR3 is 13 amino acids long. CDR3 nucleotides: TGTGCCAGTAGCAATGCAGGGACCCACGAGCAGTACTTC. Encoded protein: CASSNAGTHEQYF. Based on the CDR3 plus reference TRBV19 and TRBJ2-7, the full variable domain is DGGITQSPKYLFRKEGQNVTLSCEQNLNHDAMYWYRQDPGQGLRLIYYSQIVNDFQKGDIAEGYSVSREKKESFPLTVTSAQKNPTAFYLCASSNAGTHEQYFGPGTRLTVT.

The chain has TRBV11-2 and TRBJ2-7; D call uncertain. V was cut by 4 bases and J by 2 bases, with 6 bases left in between. CDR1 and CDR2 from the germline V gene are SGHAT and FQNNGV. The CDR3 has 12 amino acids. The CDR3 DNA sequence: TGTGCCAGCAGCTCCCCCACCTACGAGCAGTACTTC. Its translation: CASSSPTYEQYF.

The gene calls are TRBV13 and TRBJ1-4; 8 positions agree with TRBD1. The CDR3 consists of 15 residues. J gave up 3 bases and V 5 bases, and 5 bases lay outside the gene matches. From germline, CDR1 is PRHDT and CDR2 FYEKMQ (reference sequence). The CDR3 nucleotides are TGTGCCAGCAGCCTGTGGACAGGGCCTAATGAAAAACTGTTTTTT. Encoded protein: CASSLWTGPNEKLFF.

This chain joins TRBV20-1 and TRBJ1-2, with no clear D. This CDR3 region has 10 residues. The V gene lost 1 base and the J gene lost 10 bases, with 7 bases spanning the gap. CDR1 is DFQATT, CDR2 SNEGSKA, per germline (reference sequence). The CDR3 DNA sequence: TGCAGTGCTAGAGGGGTGTTCTACACCTTC. Protein: CSARGVFYTF.

The chain is built from TRBV11-2 and TRBJ2-3, with TRBD2 matching 10 bases. This CDR3 comprises 16 residues. Losses at the gene ends were 0 bases for V and 1 base for J; bases not matched to a gene: 1. The V gene's germline CDR1 is SGHAT and CDR2 FQNNGV. CDR3: CASSLDLAGGTDTQYF. The DNA of the CDR3 is TGTGCCAGCAGCTTAGACCTAGCGGGGGGCACAGATACGCAGTATTTT.

CDR3 residues: CASSLLAGLLDTQYF. The DNA of the CDR3 is TGTGCCAGCAGTTTACTAGCGGGGTTGTTAGATACGCAGTATTTT. The chain has TRBV27 and TRBJ2-3, with 9 nucleotides matching TRBD2. The CDR3 runs to 15 residues. Looked up from germline, CDR1 is MNHEY and CDR2 is SMNVEV (reference sequence). Germline trimming cut 2 bases from V and 5 bases from J; bases unmatched to any gene: 5.

This chain uses TRBV4-1 with TRBJ2-3, with D tentatively TRBD1 (7 bases). V was shortened by 3 bases and J by 6 bases, with 22 bases between the two germline ends. This CDR3 region has 17 residues. The germline CDR1 and CDR2 sequences are MGHRA and YSYEKL. The CDR3 DNA reads TGCGCCAGCAGCCAGGAACCAGGGGGGACTGCCCCGGATACGCAGTATTTT. Its protein is CASSQEPGGTAPDTQYF.

The chain employs TRBV6-6 and TRBJ1-2; no definite D call. Deletions cut 0 bases from V and 5 bases from J, with 10 bases between. The CDR3 is made up of 14 amino acids. CDR1 and CDR2 from the germline V gene are MNHNY and SVGAGI (reference sequence). In DNA, the CDR3 is TGTGCCAGCAGTTACTCGCAGCCCGGGTATGGCTACACCTTC. Protein sequence: CASSYSQPGYGYTF.

The V call is TRBV5-1, the J call TRBJ1-1; 8 bases agree with TRBD1. The J segment lost 1 base and the V segment lost 5 bases, leaving 7 bases of the junction unmatched. CDR1 SGHRS and CDR2 YFSETQ come from the germline V gene. The CDR3 is 15 residues long. The CDR3 sequence: CASSPWTGQNTEAFF. The CDR3 DNA follows: TGCGCCAGCAGTCCTTGGACAGGGCAGAACACTGAAGCTTTCTTT.

The rearrangement links TRBV5-8 to TRBJ2-3; 10 bases are shared with TRBD2. The CDR3 runs to 15 residues. The ends lost 3 bases at V and 2 bases at J; junction bases unmatched: 3. The germline gives CDR1 SGHTS, CDR2 YDEGEE. The CDR3 DNA sequence: TGTGCCAGCAGCTCAGGGACTAGCGACACAGATACGCAGTATTTT. It codes for CASSSGTSDTDTQYF.

V and J are TRBV6-5 and TRBJ2-7, with 7 positions matching TRBD2. V trimming: 6 bases; J trimming: 5 bases; junction bases outside the gene matches: 7. Germline V gene sequence: CDR1 MNHEY, CDR2 SVGAGI. The CDR3 length is 13 residues. The CDR3 loop is CASSWTSNHEQYF. The DNA for the CDR3 is TGTGCCAGCAGCTGGACTAGTAACCACGAGCAGTACTTC.